This TCR beta chain came from a study of long-term antiretroviral therapy in people with HIV. Study summary: Earliest sampling preceded the 2015 immediate-ART recommendation by about a decade.

Researchers report immunoSEQ v3.0 was run at survey level. Sequencing aimed at roughly 35,000-50,000 T-cell genomes per sample. Generated by immunoSEQ multiplex PCR, the TCRdb table keeps only in-frame clones and is missing some. The table includes 20,000 or so clones, just over 75% detected once. Study-wide results and limits: Clonal expansions arising prior to ART prevailed in the repertoire at every time point. Information on adherence, resistance and therapy changes was unavailable.

V was cut by 4 bases and J by 7 bases, with 13 bases left in between. CDR3 length equals 12 residues. Germline CDR1 is GTSNPN and CDR2 is SVGIG (reference sequence). Comments on this clone: Its specificity is unknown.

This specimen was unsorted PBMCs, taken 2.2 years after starting antiretroviral therapy. This chain links TRBV30 with TRBJ2-5; D not certain. The TCR was taken from a man aged 45-65 years with HIV. In DNA form, the CDR3 reads TGTGCCTGGACCCCGTCCCTAGGGACCCAGTACTTC. Its protein product is CAWTPSLGTQYF.